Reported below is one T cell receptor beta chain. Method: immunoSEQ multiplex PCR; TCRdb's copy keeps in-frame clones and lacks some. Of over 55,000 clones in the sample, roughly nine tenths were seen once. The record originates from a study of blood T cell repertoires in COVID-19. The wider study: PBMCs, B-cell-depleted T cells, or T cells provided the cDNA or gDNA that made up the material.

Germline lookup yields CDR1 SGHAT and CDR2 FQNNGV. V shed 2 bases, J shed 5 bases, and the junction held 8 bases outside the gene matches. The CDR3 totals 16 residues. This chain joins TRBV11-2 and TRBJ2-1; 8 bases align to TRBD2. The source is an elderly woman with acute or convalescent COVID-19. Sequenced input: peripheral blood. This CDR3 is CASSLRSGLGHNEQFF. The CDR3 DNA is TGTGCCAGCAGCTTACGCTCGGGACTAGGCCACAATGAGCAGTTCTTC.